This TCR beta chain comes out of a study of T cell clonality in common variable immunodeficiency. This CDR3 has 12 amino acids. V lost 5 bases and J lost 1, with 9 bases in between. Looked up from germline, CDR1 is DFQATT and CDR2 is SNEGSKA (reference sequence). Profiling relied on immunoSEQ multiplex PCR, and the TCRdb table lists in-frame clones only, not all of them. The record shows approximately 57,000 clones for this sample, with no singletons present. At least ten counts were recorded for this clone. The target antigen is unknown. The read stops 3 residues short of the end of the CDR3; the missing end is completed from the germline J gene. Study-level results: What drives increased CVID clonality needs T cell subpopulation sequencing. CVID patient heterogeneity limited repertoire-clinical complication correlations.

The specimen was peripheral blood mononuclear cells. The chain recombines TRBV20-1 with TRBJ2-7, with D perhaps matching TRBD2 (6 bases). The receptor comes from a person between 18 and 75 years old in good health. Incomplete CDR3 DNA: TGCAGTGCTTCACTAGCTTCCTACGAG. Its protein product is CSASLASYE. The full CDR3 sequence reads CSASLASYEQYF.